The rows below give T cell receptor beta chains drawn from one sample of a study of shared clonotypes between healthy human individuals. TCRdb's copy holds only in-frame clones and misses some; the assay was immunoSEQ multiplex PCR. The sample lists millions of clones; over 85% were seen once. Sequences were obtained from naive CD4+ T cells sorted from blood. These TCRs come from a man younger than 35 in good health. CDR3s include the opening cysteine and the closing phenylalanine or tryptophan. Fields, in order: V gene, clone size, D gene, J gene, CDR3 protein, CDR3 DNA. The D gene is left open where the match is weak. Clone size is shown for a subset of rows, as once, few, many or a class of expanded clone.

TRBV6-5	NA	NA	TRBJ2-7	CASSIQNEQYF	TGTGCCAGCAGTATCCAAAACGAGCAGTACTTC
TRBV6-5	NA	NA	TRBJ2-3	CASSYKQRPGTDTQYF	TGTGCCAGCAGTTACAAACAGCGGCCCGGCACAGATACGCAGTATTTT
TRBV6-1	NA	NA	TRBJ2-1	CASFFGLPNNEQFF	TGTGCCAGCTTTTTTGGACTCCCTAACAATGAGCAGTTCTTC
TRBV5-1	NA	NA	TRBJ1-2	CASSLVGVDGYTF	TGCGCCAGCAGCTTGGTAGGGGTCGATGGCTACACCTTC
TRBV6-6	NA	NA	TRBJ1-5	CASTSQSWGSNQPQHF	TGTGCCAGCACCTCCCAATCGTGGGGAAGCAATCAGCCCCAGCATTTT
TRBV9	NA	NA	TRBJ2-3	CASSVVAGWGKGDTQYF	TGTGCCAGCAGCGTAGTAGCAGGGTGGGGGAAGGGAGATACGCAGTATTTT
TRBV5-4	NA	NA	TRBJ1-1	CASSSRQLLNTEAFF	TGTGCCAGCAGTTCTCGGCAGTTGTTGAACACTGAAGCTTTCTTT
TRBV9	NA	NA	TRBJ1-3	CASSPDPGNTIYF	TGTGCCAGCAGCCCCGACCCTGGAAACACCATATATTTT
TRBV7-2	NA	TRBD2	TRBJ2-7	CASSLRSGGPYPYEQYF	TGTGCCAGCAGCTTACGTAGCGGGGGCCCTTACCCCTACGAGCAGTACTTC
TRBV6-6	NA	NA	TRBJ2-7	CASSYGAGVHEQYF	TGTGCCAGCAGTTACGGCGCAGGGGTCCACGAGCAGTACTTC
TRBV28	NA	TRBD2	TRBJ2-7	CASSPGLAGSYEQYF	TGTGCCAGCAGTCCCGGACTAGCGGGGTCCTACGAGCAGTACTTC
TRBV5-6	few	NA	TRBJ1-1	CASGYLKGLGNTEAFF	TGTGCGAGCGGATATCTTAAAGGATTAGGGAACACTGAAGCTTTCTTT
TRBV18	NA	NA	TRBJ2-7	CASSPHRDTTYEQYF	TGTGCCAGCTCACCACACCGGGACACCACCTACGAGCAGTACTTC
TRBV4-2	NA	NA	TRBJ2-6	CASSQTVTGANVLTF	TGTGCCAGCAGCCAGACAGTAACTGGGGCCAACGTCCTGACTTTC
TRBV9	NA	NA	TRBJ1-2	CASSGYGYTF	TGTGCCAGCAGCGGATATGGCTACACCTTC
TRBV5-6	NA	TRBD2	TRBJ2-5	CASSSRTSGSWETQYF	TGTGCCAGCAGCTCCCGGACTAGCGGGAGTTGGGAGACCCAGTACTTC
TRBV30	few	TRBD1	TRBJ1-1	CAWLDRGTEAFF	TGTGCCTGGCTGGACAGGGGCACTGAAGCTTTCTTT
TRBV6-6	NA	NA	TRBJ2-7	CAHASSSYEQYF	TGTGCCCATGCCTCGAGCTCCTACGAGCAGTACTTC
TRBV4-1	NA	NA	TRBJ2-1	CASSQEAPDIHEQFF	TGCGCCAGCAGCCAAGAGGCCCCAGACATCCATGAGCAGTTCTTC
TRBV6-5	NA	TRBD1	TRBJ1-6	CASSQTQGFLF	TGTGCCAGCAGTCAAACACAGGGGTTCCTTTTT
TRBV28	NA	NA	TRBJ2-7	CASRKTEQFSYEQYF	TGTGCCAGCAGGAAGACAGAGCAATTCTCCTACGAGCAGTACTTC
TRBV2	NA	NA	TRBJ2-1	CASSEGSGYGSYNEQFF	TGTGCCAGCAGTGAAGGAAGCGGGTACGGCTCCTACAATGAGCAGTTCTTC
TRBV7-8	NA	NA	TRBJ1-6	CASSLAGEGSPLHF	TGTGCCAGCAGCTTAGCGGGGGAAGGCTCACCCCTCCACTTT
TRBV14	NA	NA	TRBJ1-4	CASSQGAGEKLFF	TGTGCCAGCAGCCAGGGGGCGGGTGAAAAACTGTTTTTT
TRBV30	once	NA	TRBJ1-2	CAWSVQYGYTF	TGTGCCTGGAGTGTTCAGTATGGCTACACCTTC
TRBV10-3	NA	TRBD1	TRBJ1-1	CAISVSGQMNTEAFF	TGTGCCATCAGTGTTTCGGGACAGATGAACACTGAAGCTTTCTTT
TRBV10-3	once	NA	TRBJ2-2	CAISETSVEELFF	TGTGCCATCAGTGAGACCTCGGTCGAGGAGCTGTTTTTT
TRBV2	few	NA	TRBJ1-1	CASSVGRARYTEAFF	TGTGCCAGCAGTGTAGGCCGGGCAAGGTACACTGAAGCTTTCTTT
TRBV21-1	NA	NA	TRBJ2-2	CASSKGPGPNTGELFF	TGTGCCAGCAGCAAAGGTCCGGGCCCGAACACCGGGGAGCTGTTTTTT
TRBV9	NA	TRBD2	TRBJ2-1	CASSPPPGLAYEQFF	TGTGCCAGCAGCCCTCCCCCAGGACTAGCGTATGAGCAGTTCTTC
TRBV7-2	NA	TRBD2	TRBJ2-2	CASSTSGYTGELFF	TGTGCCAGCAGCACTAGCGGTTACACCGGGGAGCTGTTTTTT
TRBV2	NA	NA	TRBJ1-1	CASKQETNTEAFF	TGTGCCAGCAAGCAGGAGACGAACACTGAAGCTTTCTTT
TRBV11-2	NA	NA	TRBJ1-4	CASSLVNPSGKANEKLFF	TGTGCCAGCAGCTTAGTCAACCCCTCGGGGAAGGCTAATGAAAAACTGTTTTTT
TRBV4-2	NA	TRBD1	TRBJ1-6	CASSPGQRNSPLHF	TGTGCCAGCAGTCCGGGACAGCGGAATTCACCCCTCCACTTT
TRBV5-6	NA	TRBD1	TRBJ1-5	CASSFSTGERNQPQHF	TGTGCCAGCAGCTTCTCGACAGGGGAACGCAATCAGCCCCAGCATTTT
TRBV28	NA	NA	TRBJ2-5	CASSISQETQYF	TGTGCCAGCAGTATCTCCCAAGAGACCCAGTACTTC
TRBV23-1	once	TRBD1	TRBJ2-3	CASSQIGRQGRTDTQYF	TGCGCCAGCAGTCAAATCGGTCGACAGGGCCGCACAGATACGCAGTATTTT
TRBV27	once	NA	TRBJ2-2	CASSPYGGPDTGELFF	TGTGCCAGCAGTCCGTACGGGGGGCCGGACACCGGGGAGCTGTTTTTT
TRBV10-1	NA	TRBD1	TRBJ2-1	CASSKQGDFYNEQFF	TGCGCCAGCTCCAAGCAGGGGGATTTCTACAATGAGCAGTTCTTC
TRBV6-5	NA	TRBD1	TRBJ1-2	CASSYSGQGTNYGYTF	TGTGCCAGCAGTTACTCGGGACAGGGGACTAACTATGGCTACACCTTC
TRBV9	NA	NA	TRBJ2-2	CASSAVLVGELFF	TGTGCCAGCAGCGCTGTACTGGTGGGGGAGCTGTTTTTT
TRBV20-1	NA	NA	TRBJ2-3	CSATTGDTQYF	TGCAGTGCTACCACGGGAGATACGCAGTATTTT
TRBV7-2	NA	NA	TRBJ1-5	CASSLEGLGQPQHF	TGTGCCAGCAGCTTAGAGGGTTTGGGTCAGCCCCAGCATTTT
TRBV9	NA	NA	TRBJ2-3	CASSETWSGPITDTQYF	TGTGCCAGCAGCGAAACCTGGTCGGGACCGATAACAGATACGCAGTATTTT
TRBV10-3	NA	TRBD2	TRBJ2-5	CAISQTSGQETQYF	TGTGCCATCAGTCAAACTAGCGGCCAAGAGACCCAGTACTTC